A single sample gave rise to the 8 T cell receptor beta chains below, sequenced in a study of vaccination effects on CD4 cells after COVID-19. Their antigens are not known. Here immunoSEQ multiplex PCR was the method, and the copy in TCRdb shows in-frame clones only, minus some. The table lists some 20,000 clones, roughly 70% of them singletons. Within the ViraFEST assay, antigen-specific CD4+ T cells underwent expansion with viral peptide pools prior to sequencing. Researchers isolated CD4+ T cells once 9 to 11 days of culture had elapsed. The source was CD4+ T cells from PBMCs cultured with HCoV-229E spike peptides, collected before COVID-19 vaccination. The receptors were gathered from a human donor who received a COVID-19 vaccine.

By sample fraction, this clone is large. The V gene is TRBV5-8, the J gene TRBJ2-4; D may be TRBD1 (5 bases). Germline CDR1 SGHTS, CDR2 YDEGEE. Trimming left V 1 base short and J 0 bases short, with 8 bases between. This CDR3 is 15 amino acids long. CDR3 in amino acids: CASSLMGLAKNIQYF. The CDR3 bases are TGTGCCAGCAGCTTGATGGGGCTAGCCAAAAACATTCAGTACTTC.

For the CDR3, the DNA is TGTGCCAGCAGTCGCGGTGGGGGGCCCAGCAATCAGCCCCAGCATTTT. Translating it yields CASSRGGGPSNQPQHF. J is TRBJ1-5 and V is TRBV27, with D perhaps TRBD1 (6 bases). The CDR3 extends over 16 amino acids. CDR1 is MNHEY, CDR2 SMNVEV, per germline (reference sequence). The V end was cut by 5 bases, the J end by 1 base, with 15 bases between.

The chain links TRBV28 to TRBJ2-7; D perhaps matches TRBD2 (6 bases). The CDR3 is 17 residues long. Trimming cost V 4 bases and J 2 bases, with 21 bases left between them. Germline CDR1 is MDHEN and CDR2 is SYDVKM. The CDR3 sequence: CASSSTGLGGNTYEQYF. CDR3 nucleotides: TGTGCCAGCAGTTCTACCGGATTAGGAGGGAATACCTACGAGCAGTACTTC.

The genes are TRBV11-3 and TRBJ2-3; 7 positions agree with TRBD1. The trim removed 5 bases at V and 1 base at J, leaving 3 bases unmatched. This CDR3 spans 14 amino acids. Germline lookup yields CDR1 SGHNT and CDR2 YENEEA. The CDR3 coding sequence is TGTGCCAGCAGCGTAGGACAGGGCACAGATACGCAGTATTTT. As protein: CASSVGQGTDTQYF.

For this clone: Other DNA sequences from this sample encode an identical CDR3 as well. The rearrangement uses TRBV7-9 and TRBJ1-6; D unclear. Trimming took 1 base from V and 4 from J, leaving 5 bases between them. CDR1 and CDR2 (germline): SEHNR, FQNEAQ (reference sequence). The CDR3 totals 14 residues. The CDR3 here is CASSLEQYNSPLHF. The DNA for the CDR3 is TGTGCCAGCAGCTTAGAGCAATATAATTCACCCCTCCACTTT.

This clone was seen more than once but under ten times. This chain connects TRBV11-1 to TRBJ2-1; 12 nucleotides match TRBD2. The trim removed 3 bases at V and 10 bases at J, leaving 7 bases unmatched. The CDR3 has 15 amino acids. Looked up from germline, CDR1 is SGHAT and CDR2 is FQDESV (reference sequence). The CDR3 DNA follows: TGTGCCAGCAGCTTCCGACTAGCGGGAGCCCAAGAGCAGTTCTTC. It specifies CASSFRLAGAQEQFF.

V is TRBV5-6 and J is TRBJ2-7, with 7 bases fitting TRBD2. Germline lookup yields CDR1 SGHDT and CDR2 YYEEEE. The CDR3 loop spans 16 amino acids. V gave up 4 bases and J gave up 2 bases; unmatched junction bases: 12. The CDR3 nucleotides read TGTGCCAGCAGCCTCGCGGAAGCGGGGCGTCCCTACGAGCAGTACTTC. It specifies CASSLAEAGRPYEQYF.

The chain is built from TRBV2 and TRBJ2-7; TRBD1 is a possible D gene (5 bases). CDR1 and CDR2 from the germline V gene are SNHLY and FYNNEI. V lost 3 bases, J lost 1 base, and 13 bases lay in between. This CDR3 region has 15 residues. CDR3 sequence: CASSDGFRESYEQYF. The CDR3 nucleotides read TGTGCCAGCAGTGATGGTTTCAGGGAATCCTACGAGCAGTACTTC.